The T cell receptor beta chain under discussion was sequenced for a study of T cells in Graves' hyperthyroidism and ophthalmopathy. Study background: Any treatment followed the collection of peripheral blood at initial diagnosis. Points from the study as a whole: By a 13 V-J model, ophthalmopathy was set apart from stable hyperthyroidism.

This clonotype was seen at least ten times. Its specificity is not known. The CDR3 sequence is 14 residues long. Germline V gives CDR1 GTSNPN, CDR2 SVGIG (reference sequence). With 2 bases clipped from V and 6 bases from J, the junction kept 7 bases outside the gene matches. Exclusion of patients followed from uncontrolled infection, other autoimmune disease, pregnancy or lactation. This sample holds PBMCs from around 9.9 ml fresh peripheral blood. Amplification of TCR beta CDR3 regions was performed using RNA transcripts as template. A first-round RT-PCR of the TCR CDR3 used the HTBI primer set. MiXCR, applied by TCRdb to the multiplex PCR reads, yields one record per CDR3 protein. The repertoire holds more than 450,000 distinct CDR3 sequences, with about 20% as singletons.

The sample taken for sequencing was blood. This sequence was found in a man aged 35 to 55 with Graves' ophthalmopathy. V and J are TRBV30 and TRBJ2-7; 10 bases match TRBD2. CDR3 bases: TGTGCCTGGAGTCCTCTAGCGGGAGCCAGCGAGCAGTACTTC. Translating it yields CAWSPLAGASEQYF.